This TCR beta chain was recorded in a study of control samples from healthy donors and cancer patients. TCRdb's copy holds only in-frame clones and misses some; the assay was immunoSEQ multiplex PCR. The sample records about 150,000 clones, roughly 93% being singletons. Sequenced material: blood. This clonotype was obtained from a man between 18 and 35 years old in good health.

The CDR3 spells CASNYEGNSPLHF. In DNA form, the CDR3 reads TGTGCCAGTAATTATGAGGGAAATTCACCCCTCCACTTT. The chain links TRBV19 to TRBJ1-6; D unresolved. Trimming pared 7 bases from V and 7 bases from J, leaving 11 bases between. From germline, CDR1 is LNHDA and CDR2 SQIVND (reference sequence). The CDR3 runs to 13 residues.